There are a few counts of the clone carrying this T cell receptor (beta chain). The antigen remains unidentified. As to treatment: 15 to 20 received Ad26.COV2.S at low or high dose, single or two shots; about 5 received placebo; per-sample allocation not given. Day 63 following the first vaccine or placebo injection was when the samples were taken. Trimming left V 0 bases short and J 6 bases short, with 17 bases between. The CDR3 sequence is 16 residues long. The germline V gene has CDR1 LGHNA and CDR2 YSLEER. The repertoire was sequenced with immunoSEQ multiplex PCR; TCRdb's copy has only in-frame clones and lacks some. The sample records about 680,000 clones, more than 80% being singletons. This entry comes from a study of Ad26.COV2.S vaccination and SARS-CoV-2 variants. Broader study findings: Vaccine and placebo recipients had similar non-spike TCR breadth.

V gene TRBV4-3 combines with J gene TRBJ1-2; D gene ambiguous. Specimen: peripheral blood, collected in a trial of Ad26.COV2.S vaccine versus placebo. This receptor was identified in a person aged 18 to 59 who received the Ad26.COV2.S COVID-19 vaccine or a placebo. The DNA of the CDR3 is TGCGCCAGCAGCCAAGATCTTAGCCCGTCTCGCAATGGCTACACCTTC. Protein: CASSQDLSPSRNGYTF.